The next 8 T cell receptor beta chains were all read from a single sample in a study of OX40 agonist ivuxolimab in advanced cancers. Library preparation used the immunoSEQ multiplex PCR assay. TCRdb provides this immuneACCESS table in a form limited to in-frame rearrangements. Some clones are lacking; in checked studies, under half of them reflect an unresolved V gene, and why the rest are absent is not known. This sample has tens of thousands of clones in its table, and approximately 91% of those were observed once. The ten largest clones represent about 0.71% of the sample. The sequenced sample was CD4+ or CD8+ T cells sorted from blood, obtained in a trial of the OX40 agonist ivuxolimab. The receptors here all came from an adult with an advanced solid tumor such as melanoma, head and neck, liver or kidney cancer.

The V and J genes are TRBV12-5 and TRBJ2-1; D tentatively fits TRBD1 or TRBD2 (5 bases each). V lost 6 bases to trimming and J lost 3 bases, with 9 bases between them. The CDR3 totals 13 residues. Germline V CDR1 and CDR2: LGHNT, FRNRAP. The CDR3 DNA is TGTGCTAGTGGAGGGACCCTCTACAATGAGCAGTTCTTC. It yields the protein CASGGTLYNEQFF.

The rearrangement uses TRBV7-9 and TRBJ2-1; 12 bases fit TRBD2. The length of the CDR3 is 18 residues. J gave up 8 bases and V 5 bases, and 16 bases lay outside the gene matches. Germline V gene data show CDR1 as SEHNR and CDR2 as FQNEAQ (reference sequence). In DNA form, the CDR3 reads TGTGCCAGCAGCCATGCCCGAAGCGGACTAGCGGGAAATGATGAGCAGTTCTTC. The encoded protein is CASSHARSGLAGNDEQFF. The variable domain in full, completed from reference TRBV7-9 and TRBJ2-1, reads DTGVSQNPRHKITKRGQNVTFRCDPISEHNRLYWYRQTLGQGPEFLTYFQNEAQLEKSRLLSDRFSAERPKGSFSTLEIQRTEQGDSAMYLCASSHARSGLAGNDEQFFGPGTRLTVL.

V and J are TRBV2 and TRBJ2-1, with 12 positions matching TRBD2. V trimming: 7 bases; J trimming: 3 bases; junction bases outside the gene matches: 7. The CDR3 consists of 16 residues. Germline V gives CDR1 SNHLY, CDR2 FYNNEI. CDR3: CASTRLAGVGYNEQFF. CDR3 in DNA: TGTGCCAGCACGCGACTAGCGGGAGTGGGCTACAATGAGCAGTTCTTC.

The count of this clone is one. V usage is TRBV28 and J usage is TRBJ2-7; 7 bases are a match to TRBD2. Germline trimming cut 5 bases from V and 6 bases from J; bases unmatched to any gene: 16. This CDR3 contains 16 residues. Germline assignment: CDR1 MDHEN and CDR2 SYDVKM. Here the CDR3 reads CASSRGLGPTLAEQYF. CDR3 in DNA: TGTGCCAGCAGTCGTGGACTAGGACCGACCCTCGCCGAGCAGTACTTC.

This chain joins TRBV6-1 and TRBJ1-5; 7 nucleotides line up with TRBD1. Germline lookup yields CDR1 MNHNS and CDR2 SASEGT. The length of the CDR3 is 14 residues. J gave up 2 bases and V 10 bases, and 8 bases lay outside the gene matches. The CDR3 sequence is CAIKPGQGNQPQHF. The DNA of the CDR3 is TGTGCCATCAAGCCAGGACAGGGCAATCAGCCCCAGCATTTT.

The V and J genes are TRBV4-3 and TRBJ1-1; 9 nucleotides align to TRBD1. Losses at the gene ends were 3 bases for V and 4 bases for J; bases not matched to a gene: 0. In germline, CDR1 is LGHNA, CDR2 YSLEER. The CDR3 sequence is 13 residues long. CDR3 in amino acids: CASSQGQGTEAFF. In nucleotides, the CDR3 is TGCGCCAGCAGCCAGGGACAGGGCACTGAAGCTTTCTTT.

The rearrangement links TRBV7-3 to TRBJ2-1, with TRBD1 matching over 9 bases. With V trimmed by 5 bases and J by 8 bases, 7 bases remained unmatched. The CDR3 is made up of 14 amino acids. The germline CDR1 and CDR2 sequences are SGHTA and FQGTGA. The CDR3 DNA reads TGTGCCAGCAGCCCTGGGACAGGGAACCATGAGCAGTTCTTC. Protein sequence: CASSPGTGNHEQFF.

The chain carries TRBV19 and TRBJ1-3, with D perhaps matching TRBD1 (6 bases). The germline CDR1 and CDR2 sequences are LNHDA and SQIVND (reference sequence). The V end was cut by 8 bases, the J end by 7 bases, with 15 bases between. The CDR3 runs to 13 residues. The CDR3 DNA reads TGTGCCAGTTTGAGTCCAGGGGCGAACACCATATATTTT. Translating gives CASLSPGANTIYF.